Each of the 22 T cell receptor beta chains below was sequenced from the same sample in a study of cytomegalovirus exposure and HLA in healthy donors. Profiled with immunoSEQ multiplex PCR; TCRdb holds only in-frame clones, not every one. The sample contains some 130,000 clones, 89% of which appear only once. Source material: PBMCs. Source of these receptors: a woman aged 18-35 years in good health and CMV-seronegative.

The chain employs TRBV4-1 and TRBJ2-1; 8 positions agree with TRBD1. The CDR3 length is 16 residues. Germline CDR1 reads MGHRA; CDR2 reads YSYEKL. The junction had 5 bases not matched to a gene; V was cut back by 1 base and J by 3 bases. Here the CDR3 DNA reads TGCGCCAGCAGCCAAGCCCGACAGGGGAACTACAATGAGCAGTTCTTC. Its translation is CASSQARQGNYNEQFF.

DNA of the CDR3: TGTGCCAGCAGTGGACAGGTCCAAGAGACCCAGTACTTC. Residues: CASSGQVQETQYF. This chain uses TRBV2 with TRBJ2-5; D possibly corresponds to TRBD1 (6 bases). Germline assignment: CDR1 SNHLY and CDR2 FYNNEI. V dropped 4 bases and J dropped 1 base, with 7 bases sitting between them. CDR3 size: 13 residues.

The V call is TRBV4-1, the J call TRBJ1-2; no reliable D call. The CDR3 loop spans 16 amino acids. Germline values: CDR1 MGHRA, CDR2 YSYEKL. Between the trimmed V and J ends, which lost 2 bases and 0 bases, there was a span of 13 bases. CDR3 nucleotide sequence: TGCGCCAGCAGCCAAACCCAGGTGAGGGCTAACTATGGCTACACCTTC. This codes for CASSQTQVRANYGYTF.

The chain combines TRBV7-3 with TRBJ2-5, with TRBD2 matching 8 bases. J lost 1 base, V lost 5 bases, and 6 bases had no gene match. Germline-derived CDR1 and CDR2 are SGHTA and FQGTGA. The CDR3 sequence is 15 residues long. In DNA, the CDR3 is TGTGCCAGCAGCCCAGCCCTAGCGGGCCAAGAGACCCAGTACTTC. Its protein product is CASSPALAGQETQYF. The variable domain in full, completed from reference TRBV7-3 and TRBJ2-5, reads GAGVSQTPSNKVTEKGKYVELRCDPISGHTALYWYRQSLGQGPEFLIYFQGTGAADDSGLPNDRFFAVRPEGSVSTLKIQRTERGDSAVYLCASSPALAGQETQYFGPGTRLLVL.

The chain carries TRBV2 and TRBJ2-1; 7 nucleotides agree with TRBD1. The CDR3 runs to 13 residues. Trimming removed 10 bases from V and 12 bases from J; junction bases left unmatched: 15. From germline, CDR1 is SNHLY and CDR2 FYNNEI. DNA of the CDR3: TGTGCCAACGCCCGGGACAGAGGGGATGCGCAGTTCTTC. Protein: CANARDRGDAQFF.

The CDR3 nucleotides read TGTGCCAGCAGCAAACCCCCGAGAGCTAACTATGGCTACACCTTC. Its protein product is CASSKPPRANYGYTF. The chain links TRBV21-1 to TRBJ1-2. TRBV21-1 is shown as a pseudogene. This CDR3 comprises 15 residues.

This chain uses TRBV6-9 with TRBJ1-1, with a possible D match to TRBD1 (6 bases). V was cut by 2 bases and J by 0 bases, with 22 bases left in between. The CDR3 has 19 amino acids. CDR1 and CDR2 (germline): MNHGY, SVAAGI. The chain's CDR3 is CASSYGSFWGPLMNTEAFF. CDR3 in DNA: TGTGCCAGCAGTTATGGTTCATTTTGGGGGCCTCTTATGAACACTGAAGCTTTCTTT.

This clone was found once. CDR3 nucleotides: TGTGCCAGCAGGGAGGGCGGTTGGGGCAATCAGCCCCAGCATTTT. This gives the protein CASREGGWGNQPQHF. V and J are TRBV6-1 and TRBJ1-5; D is undetermined. Trimming took 6 bases from V and 2 from J, leaving 14 bases between them. Germline CDR1 and CDR2: MNHNS and SASEGT. The CDR3 is 15 amino acids.

The DNA of the CDR3 is TGTGCCAGCAGCTTGTCTTCAGCTAATGAAAAACTGTTTTTT. Translating gives CASSLSSANEKLFF. The chain has TRBV5-8 and TRBJ1-4; no definite D call. The germline V gene has CDR1 SGHTS and CDR2 YDEGEE. The ends were cut back, 1 base at V and 3 bases at J, with 7 bases in the middle. CDR3 length: 14 amino acids.

The V call is TRBV5-6, the J call TRBJ2-7; D is perhaps TRBD1 (5 bases). Trimming stripped 3 bases from V and 7 bases from J, with 14 bases between. The CDR3 contains 13 residues. CDR1 is SGHDT, CDR2 YYEEEE, per germline. CDR3 protein: CASSWGRRAEQYF. The DNA of the CDR3 is TGTGCCAGCAGCTGGGGCAGGAGAGCGGAGCAGTACTTC.

The V and J genes are TRBV10-2 and TRBJ1-1; D not resolved. CDR1 WSHSY and CDR2 SAAADI come from the germline V gene. The CDR3 is 15 residues long. V lost 0 bases, J lost 4 bases, and 12 bases lay in between. CDR3 sequence (DNA): TGCGCCAGCAGTGAGTCGATATACGGGGTCACTGAAGCTTTCTTT. It is translated as CASSESIYGVTEAFF.

This chain links TRBV18 with TRBJ1-2; possibly TRBD1 for D (5 bases). CDR1 and CDR2 (germline): KGHSH, LQKENI. The CDR3 runs 20 residues. Trimming removed 1 base at V and 1 base at J, with 25 bases between. The CDR3 DNA reads as TGTGCCAGCTCACCACACAGAACAGGCCTACCGTCCCCGGGTAACTATGGCTACACCTTC. As protein: CASSPHRTGLPSPGNYGYTF.

This clone appeared a few times. J is TRBJ1-5 and V is TRBV2, with a tentative D call TRBD1 (5 bases). Between the trimmed V and J ends, which lost 4 bases and 6 bases, there was a span of 13 bases. Germline lookup yields CDR1 SNHLY and CDR2 FYNNEI. This CDR3 comprises 14 residues. CDR3 in amino acids: CASSVGGYGQPQHF. The CDR3 DNA sequence: TGTGCCAGCAGTGTCGGGGGGTATGGTCAGCCCCAGCATTTT.

The chain carries TRBV9 and TRBJ2-3, with unresolved D. The germline V and J ends were trimmed by 2 bases and 1 base, with 17 bases remaining between them. Germline CDR1 is SGDLS and CDR2 is YYNGEE. The CDR3 extends over 17 amino acids. CDR3 DNA: TGTGCCAGCAGCGTGGCTCCATTTCTAACAGGCACAGATACGCAGTATTTT. Encoded protein: CASSVAPFLTGTDTQYF. The whole variable domain, remainder taken from reference TRBV9 and TRBJ2-3, is DSGVTQTPKHLITATGQRVTLRCSPRSGDLSVYWYQQSLDQGLQFLIQYYNGEERAKGNILERFSAQQFPDLHSELNLSSLELGDSALYFCASSVAPFLTGTDTQYFGPGTRLTVL.

The chain employs TRBV6-1 and TRBJ1-5; no reliable D call. CDR1 and CDR2 (germline): MNHNS, SASEGT. The V gene lost 3 bases and the J gene lost 0 bases, with 6 bases spanning the gap. The CDR3 is 14 residues long. The CDR3 DNA reads TGTGCCAGCAGTGAGGGGAGTAGCAATCAGCCCCAGCATTTT. Residues: CASSEGSSNQPQHF.

In DNA, the CDR3 is TGTGCCAGCAGCTTAGCTCTACCGACCGGGACAGGGGGAAATGAGCAGTTCTTC. Translating it yields CASSLALPTGTGGNEQFF. This chain links TRBV7-9 with TRBJ2-1; 11 bases are a match to TRBD1. The CDR3 extends over 18 amino acids. Trimming removed 0 bases from V and 7 bases from J; junction bases left unmatched: 11. Germline V lookup: CDR1 SEHNR, CDR2 FQNEAQ (reference sequence).

A few counts support this clone. This chain uses TRBV7-3 with TRBJ1-1; 7 bases match TRBD1. Per the germline V gene, CDR1 is SGHTA and CDR2 is FQGTGA. Unmatched junction bases numbered 4, after V lost 5 bases and J lost 1 base. The CDR3 extends over 14 amino acids. The CDR3 loop reads CASSETGQNTEAFF. The CDR3 nucleotides read TGTGCCAGCAGCGAGACAGGGCAGAACACTGAAGCTTTCTTT.

V usage is TRBV9 and J usage is TRBJ2-2; D is ambiguous. CDR3 length: 16 residues. Germline V gene sequence: CDR1 SGDLS, CDR2 YYNGEE. Trimming left V 1 base short and J 0 bases short, with 10 bases between. Here the CDR3 reads CASSVRSFANTGELFF. CDR3 sequence (DNA): TGTGCCAGCAGCGTAAGGAGCTTCGCGAACACCGGGGAGCTGTTTTTT.

This clone turned up a few times. CDR3 sequence (DNA): TGTGCCAGCAGTTACTCGACAGGGGGGGGCTATGGCTACACCTTC. Translated: CASSYSTGGGYGYTF. This chain links TRBV6-6 with TRBJ1-2, with 9 nucleotides matching TRBD1. Germline CDR1 MNHNY, CDR2 SVGAGI (reference sequence). CDR3 length: 15 residues. J gave up 4 bases and V 0 bases, and 3 bases lay outside the gene matches.

This clone came up once. The chain has TRBV10-3 and TRBJ2-7; tentatively, D is TRBD2 (5 bases). CDR1 and CDR2 (germline): ENHRY, SYGVKD. The CDR3 has 13 amino acids. With 0 bases removed from V and 4 bases from J, the gap between germline ends came to 7 bases. The CDR3 DNA sequence: TGTGCCATCAGTGAGTCGGGAGTATACGAGCAGTACTTC. This gives the protein CAISESGVYEQYF.

V and J are TRBV12-5 and TRBJ2-3, with unresolved D. The germline V and J ends were trimmed by 6 bases and 3 bases, with 7 bases remaining between them. This CDR3 comprises 12 residues. The germline V gene has CDR1 LGHNT and CDR2 FRNRAP. The CDR3 protein is CASGTMTDTQYF. DNA for the CDR3: TGTGCTAGTGGGACAATGACAGATACGCAGTATTTT. Complete variable domain (other parts from reference TRBV12-5 and TRBJ2-3): DARVTQTPRHKVTEMGQEVTMRCQPILGHNTVFWYRQTMMQGLELLAYFRNRAPLDDSGMPKDRFSAEMPDATLATLKIQPSEPRDSAVYFCASGTMTDTQYFGPGTRLTVL.

This clone was recorded a few times. The same CDR3 is also encoded by other DNA sequences in this sample. The chain recombines TRBV7-9 with TRBJ1-2; no clear D. Germline V CDR1 and CDR2: SEHNR, FQNEAQ (reference sequence). V lost 2 bases, J lost 10 bases, and 5 bases lay in between. The CDR3 extends over 10 amino acids. CDR3 protein: CASSLLVYTF. The CDR3 coding sequence is TGTGCCAGCAGCTTACTAGTCTACACCTTC.